One TCR beta chain is described in this entry. Its antigen is currently unknown. Blood, approximately 27 ml, was drawn into EDTA tubes. This sample was included in a study of untreated major depressive disorder. Study conclusions and caveats: CD4+ T cells from depressed patients used TRBV05-01 (Vbeta 5.1) more often than controls. The small study sample limits how generally findings apply. Each subject's top five TRBV05-01 clones were all private.

Trimming cost V 7 bases and J 4 bases, with 19 bases left between them. CDR3 length equals 16 residues. CDR1 SGHVS and CDR2 FQNEAQ come from the germline V gene. The method was immunoSEQ multiplex PCR; TCRdb's version includes in-frame clones alone and lacks a portion of them. The profile covers about 20,000 clones, with about 90% appearing a single time and around 4.9% taken by the ten largest. The TCR sequence derives from a woman in her 30s in good health. Sequences were obtained from CD4+ T cells from PBMCs. V gene TRBV7-8 combines with J gene TRBJ2-2, with D possibly called TRBD1 or TRBD2 (6 bases each). CDR3: CASTTDGGAFTGELFF. Written as DNA, the CDR3 is TGTGCCAGCACCACCGACGGGGGCGCGTTCACCGGGGAGCTGTTTTTT.